The 17 T cell receptor beta chains listed next were all sequenced from one sample in a study of T cell repertoires in cytomegalovirus infection. TCRdb processed the reads anew with MiXCR; each CDR3 protein has one entry. The data show about 770,000 distinct CDR3 sequences, roughly 29% seen once. The antigens of these receptors remain unknown. The input for sequencing was cultured CD8+ T cells from PBMCs, taken from culture after CMV antigen stimulation. The receptors stem from a human donor in good health (CMV status not recorded). Some clones in this sample may be carry-over from other donors' samples.

The chain employs TRBV6-1 and TRBJ2-3, with TRBD2 matching over 8 bases. The germline V gene has CDR1 MNHNS and CDR2 SASEGT. The CDR3 has 18 residues. V shed 4 bases and J 0 bases; nucleotides not matched to a gene: 12. CDR3 region: CASSAGAGALISTDTQYF. The CDR3 bases are TGTGCCAGCAGTGCGGGAGCGGGGGCCTTAATAAGCACAGATACGCAGTATTTT.

This clonotype was counted between two and nine times. The rearrangement uses TRBV19 and TRBJ1-1; D perhaps matches TRBD1 (6 bases). Germline loops: CDR1 LNHDA, CDR2 SQIVND (reference sequence). The CDR3 covers 13 residues. V lost 5 bases and J lost 5, with 12 bases in between. CDR3 nucleotide sequence: TGTGCCAGTAGTCAGGGGACTTGGACTGAAGCTTTCTTT. Translating it yields CASSQGTWTEAFF.

This clonotype appeared a few times. This chain's CDR3 is CASSDTRSSGGDYEQYF. The CDR3 bases are TGCGCCAGCAGCGACACAAGATCTAGCGGGGGAGATTACGAGCAGTACTTC. The chain is built from TRBV5-1 and TRBJ2-7, with 10 bases fitting TRBD2. V was clipped by 4 bases and J by 4 bases; unmatched bases: 14. CDR3 size: 17 residues. Germline CDR1 and CDR2: SGHRS and YFSETQ.

This clonotype was found a few times. J is TRBJ2-3 and V is TRBV27; D is undetermined. Trimming took 4 bases from V and 4 from J, leaving 15 bases between them. Germline CDR1 is MNHEY and CDR2 is SMNVEV (reference sequence). The CDR3 extends over 15 amino acids. This CDR3 is CASSSRVGRADTQYF. For the CDR3, the DNA is TGTGCCAGCAGTTCGAGAGTGGGTAGAGCAGATACGCAGTATTTT.

This clonotype ranks as medium-sized. The chain is built from TRBV7-6 and TRBJ2-2, with D possibly being TRBD2 (6 bases). Trimming took 0 bases from V and 3 from J, leaving 14 bases between them. The CDR3 length is 17 residues. CDR1 and CDR2 from the germline V gene are SGHVS and FNYEAQ. The CDR3 nucleotides are TGTGCCAGCAGCTTAGCGGATGGAGGGCAATACACCGGGGAGCTGTTTTTT. It specifies CASSLADGGQYTGELFF.

This rearrangement joins TRBV19 to TRBJ1-1, with 11 nucleotides matching TRBD1. V dropped 0 bases and J dropped 4; count of bases not matched to a gene: 10. The CDR3 has 18 residues. Germline CDR1 LNHDA, CDR2 SQIVND (reference sequence). The CDR3 protein is CASSIDLGTGGLGTEAFF. CDR3 nucleotide sequence: TGTGCCAGTAGTATAGATTTAGGGACAGGGGGTTTAGGCACTGAAGCTTTCTTT.

This clonotype occurred many times. For the CDR3, the DNA is TGTGCCAGCAGCCTACGGGGGTTGGTAGGGAATCGGAACACTGAAGCTTTCTTT. As protein: CASSLRGLVGNRNTEAFF. The chain links TRBV7-2 to TRBJ1-1; tentatively, D is TRBD1 (5 bases). CDR1 is SGHTA and CDR2 is FQGNSA in the germline V gene. CDR3 length equals 18 residues. Trimming took 5 bases from V and 1 from J, leaving 23 bases between them.

The sample holds a few counts of this clonotype. The chain has TRBV10-3 and TRBJ2-7, with TRBD1 matching 9 bases. J gave up 4 bases and V 5 bases, and 6 bases lay outside the gene matches. The CDR3 covers 14 residues. CDR1 and CDR2 (germline): ENHRY, SYGVKD. CDR3 nucleotide sequence: TGTGCCATCAGTCCGGGACAGGGTGGATACGAGCAGTACTTC. Translation gives CAISPGQGGYEQYF.

Many counts were recorded for this clonotype. The rearrangement uses TRBV6-2 or TRBV6-3 and TRBJ1-2; tentatively, D is TRBD1 (6 bases). In germline, CDR1 is MNHEY, CDR2 SVGEGT. The V end was cut by 7 bases, the J end by 5 bases, with 26 bases between. CDR3 length: 17 residues. The CDR3 sequence is CASTGDIWLYEDYGYTF. The CDR3 DNA reads TGTGCCAGCACCGGGGACATCTGGCTGTATGAAGATTATGGCTACACCTTC.

The DNA of the CDR3 is TGTGCCAGCAGCCCTAGGGAGGGGGCGAACACCGGGGAGCTGTTTTTT. Translation: CASSPREGANTGELFF. The gene calls are TRBV11-3 and TRBJ2-2; possible D gene TRBD2, 7 bases. Trimming left V 5 bases short and J 0 bases short, with 13 bases between. Germline CDR1 SGHNT, CDR2 YENEEA. The CDR3 length is 16 residues.

There are a few counts of this clonotype. The CDR3 DNA reads TGTGCCAGCAGCCGGGACTACTCCTACGAGCAGTACGTC. This encodes CASSRDYSYEQYV. The V gene is TRBV6-2 or TRBV6-3, the J gene TRBJ2-7; 7 nucleotides line up with TRBD2. Per germline, CDR1 MNHEY and CDR2 SVGEGT. This CDR3 is built from 13 residues. V dropped 6 bases and J dropped 0; count of bases not matched to a gene: 2.

V and J are TRBV12-3 or TRBV12-4 and TRBJ2-2, with 14 bases fitting TRBD2. V lost 3 bases to trimming and J lost 0 bases; unmatched junction nucleotides: 15. The CDR3 consists of 22 residues. In DNA, the CDR3 is TGTGCCAGCAGTTTCATAGCGTTCGGACTAGCGGGGGGTAGAGCGAACACCGGGGAGCTGTTTTTT. It encodes CASSFIAFGLAGGRANTGELFF.

The rearrangement links TRBV6-1 to TRBJ2-7; 7 bases are a match to TRBD1. From germline, CDR1 is MNHNS and CDR2 SASEGT. V lost 5 bases to trimming and J lost 3 bases; unmatched junction nucleotides: 10. The CDR3 extends over 15 amino acids. The CDR3 region is CASSTRPGQYYEQYF. The CDR3 region has the DNA TGTGCCAGCAGTACCCGACCGGGACAGTACTACGAGCAGTACTTC.

The chain is built from TRBV5-1 and TRBJ2-2; 10 positions match TRBD1. V lost 4 bases to trimming and J lost 4 bases; unmatched junction nucleotides: 7. Germline V lookup: CDR1 SGHRS, CDR2 YFSETQ. The length of the CDR3 is 16 residues. As DNA, the CDR3 is TGCGCCAGCAGCAGCCCCGGGACAGGGGCCACCGGGGAGCTGTTTTTT. It encodes CASSSPGTGATGELFF.

The V gene is TRBV11-2, the J gene TRBJ2-7; possibly TRBD1 for D (6 bases). Germline V gene lookup returns CDR1 SGHAT and CDR2 FQNNGV. The V gene lost 6 bases and the J gene lost 2 bases, with 11 bases spanning the gap. The CDR3 loop spans 13 amino acids. The CDR3 reads CASRLTGTYEQYV. CDR3 bases: TGTGCCAGCAGATTGACAGGCACCTACGAGCAGTACGTC.

Many counts were recorded for this clonotype. V gene TRBV7-9 combines with J gene TRBJ2-5; D may match TRBD1 or TRBD2 (5 bases each). The CDR3 length is 14 residues. The germline V and J ends were trimmed by 1 base and 2 bases, with 8 bases remaining between them. The germline V gene encodes CDR1 SEHNR and CDR2 FQNEAQ (reference sequence). The CDR3 loop is CASSLVGEQETQYF. CDR3 sequence (DNA): TGTGCCAGCAGCTTAGTGGGGGAACAAGAGACCCAGTACTTC.

The CDR3 DNA sequence: TGTGCCAGTTCCTACAGGGCAGGTCTTAATCAGCCCCAGCATTTT. Translating gives CASSYRAGLNQPQHF. The chain joins TRBV19 to TRBJ1-5; D is possibly TRBD1 (6 bases). Trimming removed 8 bases from V and 4 bases from J, with 18 bases in between. In germline, CDR1 is LNHDA, CDR2 SQIVND (reference sequence). The CDR3 length is 15 residues.